The 20 T cell receptor beta chains presented below share a single source sample, sequenced in a study of preoperative IRX-2 immunotherapy in early breast cancer. Treatment given: preoperative locoregional IRX-2 cytokine immunotherapy. Libraries were prepared by immunoSEQ multiplex PCR; TCRdb keeps only in-frame clonotypes and omits some of them. The repertoire consists of about 98,000 clones, with about nine tenths occurring once and the leading ten covering approximately 2%. Sequences were derived from tumor tissue, sampled after IRX-2 immunotherapy. These receptors all come from a human donor with breast cancer.

The chain employs TRBV28 and TRBJ2-2; D is uncertain. This CDR3 is built from 12 residues. Trimming took 1 base from V and 8 from J, leaving 5 bases between them. CDR1 and CDR2 from the germline V gene are MDHEN and SYDVKM. In nucleotides, the CDR3 is TGTGCCAGCAGTTTATTTAAAGGGGAGCTGTTTTTT. Its protein product is CASSLFKGELFF.

In its sample, this clone was seen a few times. This chain links TRBV15 with TRBJ2-7; TRBD2 agrees at 10 bases. There are 15 residues in the CDR3. Germline CDR1 is LNHNV and CDR2 is YYDKDF (reference sequence). J gave up 6 bases and V 4 bases, and 9 bases lay outside the gene matches. The DNA of the CDR3 is TGTGCCACCAGCACATTCCTAGCGGGAGTCGGCGAGCAGTACTTC. Its protein is CATSTFLAGVGEQYF.

This rearrangement joins TRBV5-1 to TRBJ1-5, with TRBD1 as a possible D gene (5 bases). The length of the CDR3 is 16 residues. Germline V CDR1 and CDR2: SGHRS, YFSETQ. V lost 1 base to trimming and J lost 0 bases, with 11 bases between them. CDR3 DNA: TGCGCCAGCAGCTTGCGCCCGGGGGATAGCAATCAGCCCCAGCATTTT. It encodes CASSLRPGDSNQPQHF.

This chain connects TRBV5-1 to TRBJ1-5; D perhaps matches TRBD1 (6 bases). The CDR3 totals 15 residues. Germline CDR1 reads SGHRS; CDR2 reads YFSETQ. Trimming stripped 4 bases from V and 3 bases from J, with 14 bases between. The CDR3 sequence: CASSPEGGNNQPQHF. As DNA, the CDR3 is TGCGCCAGCAGCCCCGAGGGGGGGAACAATCAGCCCCAGCATTTT.

The rearrangement joins TRBV6-8 to TRBJ2-3; D may be TRBD2 (5 bases). The CDR3 has 16 amino acids. CDR1 and CDR2 (germline): MNHGY, SAAAGT. The V gene lost 7 bases and the J gene lost 6 bases, with 23 bases spanning the gap. CDR3 in amino acids: CASTYLGGGGFDTQYF. The CDR3 DNA sequence: TGTGCCAGCACCTACCTAGGAGGAGGCGGGTTCGATACGCAGTATTTT.

This clone was observed a single time. The gene calls are TRBV15 and TRBJ2-3; 16 bases fit TRBD2. The germline CDR1 and CDR2 sequences are LNHNV and YYDKDF (reference sequence). Germline trimming cut 4 bases from V and 2 bases from J; bases unmatched to any gene: 6. The length of the CDR3 is 18 residues. For the CDR3, the DNA is TGTGCCACCAGCAAGGGACTAGCGGGGGGGATTGCCACAGATACGCAGTATTTT. It codes for CATSKGLAGGIATDTQYF.

The V gene is TRBV5-1, the J gene TRBJ1-6; D gene unclear. CDR3 length equals 20 residues. Trimming cost V 2 bases and J 0 bases, with 21 bases left between them. CDR1 is SGHRS and CDR2 is YFSETQ in the germline V gene. The DNA for the CDR3 is TGCGCCAGCAGCTTTTCTCCGGGCCTCTACACAAGCTCCTATAATTCACCCCTCCACTTT. Its protein product is CASSFSPGLYTSSYNSPLHF. The variable domain in full, with the rest retrieved from reference TRBV5-1 and TRBJ1-6, is KAGVTQTPRYLIKTRGQQVTLSCSPISGHRSVSWYQQTPGQGLQFLFEYFSETQRNKGNFPGRFSGRQFSNSRSEMNVSTLELGDSALYLCASSFSPGLYTSSYNSPLHFGNGTRLTVT.

This clone came up a few times. The chain uses TRBV5-1 and TRBJ1-3; a possible D gene is TRBD1 (5 bases). CDR1 is SGHRS and CDR2 is YFSETQ in the germline V gene. The CDR3 contains 14 residues. With 6 bases removed from V and 0 bases from J, the gap between germline ends came to 10 bases. The CDR3 bases are TGCGCCAGCACCACAGGAATCTCTGGAAACACCATATATTTT. Its translation is CASTTGISGNTIYF. Together with reference TRBV5-1 and TRBJ1-3, the CDR3 gives the full variable domain: KAGVTQTPRYLIKTRGQQVTLSCSPISGHRSVSWYQQTPGQGLQFLFEYFSETQRNKGNFPGRFSGRQFSNSRSEMNVSTLELGDSALYLCASTTGISGNTIYFGEGSWLTVV.

The CDR3 reads CASSLPRQGTTNEKLFF. The CDR3 DNA sequence: TGTGCCAGCAGTTTACCCAGACAGGGAACAACTAATGAAAAACTGTTTTTT. The chain joins TRBV28 to TRBJ1-4; TRBD1 matches at 7 bases. V trimming: 2 bases; J trimming: 0 bases; junction bases outside the gene matches: 6. Germline V CDR1 and CDR2: MDHEN, SYDVKM. The CDR3 consists of 17 residues.

V usage is TRBV5-1 and J usage is TRBJ1-1, with 9 positions matching TRBD1. The germline CDR1 and CDR2 sequences are SGHRS and YFSETQ. After removal of 4 bases from V and 4 bases from J, the junction contained 11 bases not matched to a gene. This CDR3 spans 16 amino acids. The CDR3 DNA reads TGCGCCAGCAGCCCGCGTGACAGGGGGGAAAGCACTGAAGCTTTCTTT. It specifies CASSPRDRGESTEAFF.

The chain has TRBV28 and TRBJ2-1; a possible D gene is TRBD2 (5 bases). Germline-derived CDR1 and CDR2 are MDHEN and SYDVKM. V was trimmed by 4 bases and J by 0 bases, leaving 13 bases between them. This CDR3 is built from 16 residues. Here the CDR3 reads CASSSAGGSSYNEQFF. CDR3 sequence (DNA): TGTGCCAGCAGTTCAGCTGGTGGGAGCTCCTACAATGAGCAGTTCTTC.

The chain combines TRBV16 with TRBJ2-2; 8 bases align to TRBD2. The CDR3 has 15 amino acids. Trimming cost V 5 bases and J 6 bases; bases outside gene matches: 8. The germline gives CDR1 KGHSY, CDR2 FQNENV. CDR3 DNA: TGTGCCAGCAGCGTCGGGACTAGTCATCCCGGGGAGCTGTTTTTT. Its protein product is CASSVGTSHPGELFF. The whole variable domain, filled in from reference TRBV16 and TRBJ2-2, reads GEEVAQTPKHLVRGEGQKAKLYCAPIKGHSYVFWYQQVLKNEFKFLISFQNENVFDETGMPKERFSAKCLPNSPCSLEIQATKLEDSAVYFCASSVGTSHPGELFFGEGSRLTVL.

V is TRBV5-1 and J is TRBJ2-3, with D tentatively TRBD2 (7 bases). This CDR3 contains 15 residues. Between the trimmed V and J ends, which lost 6 bases and 6 bases, there was a span of 20 bases. Germline V lookup: CDR1 SGHRS, CDR2 YFSETQ. The CDR3 bases are TGCGCCAGCATTCCCCGCGGGAGACAGGTGGATACGCAGTATTTT. Translated: CASIPRGRQVDTQYF.

V usage is TRBV10-1 and J usage is TRBJ2-3; 11 bases line up with TRBD2. Looked up from germline, CDR1 is WNHNN and CDR2 is SYGVQD (reference sequence). J was trimmed by 7 bases and V by 5 bases; bases with no gene match: 8. This CDR3 contains 15 residues. CDR3 protein: CASSKGLAEGNTQYF. The CDR3 DNA follows: TGCGCCAGCAGTAAGGGACTAGCGGAGGGAAATACGCAGTATTTT.

The chain couples TRBV11-3 to TRBJ2-6; no firm D call. V dropped 5 bases and J dropped 0 bases, with 8 bases sitting between them. The CDR3 runs to 15 residues. The germline gives CDR1 SGHNT, CDR2 YENEEA. The CDR3 here is CASSLQYSGANVLTF. The CDR3 region has the DNA TGTGCCAGCAGCCTACAGTACTCTGGGGCCAACGTCCTGACTTTC. Full variable domain (missing parts from reference TRBV11-3 and TRBJ2-6): EAGVVQSPRYKIIEKKQPVAFWCNPISGHNTLYWYLQNLGQGPELLIRYENEEAVDDSQLPKDRFSAERLKGVDSTLKIQPAELGDSAVYLCASSLQYSGANVLTFGAGSRLTVL.

This clone was seen more than once but under ten times. The chain couples TRBV5-1 to TRBJ2-5; TRBD2 matches 9 bases. The V gene's germline CDR1 is SGHRS and CDR2 YFSETQ. The CDR3 runs to 15 residues. Trimming at V came to 2 bases and at J to 0 bases, leaving 2 bases not matched to a gene. The CDR3: CASSFLAGYQETQYF. CDR3 DNA sequence: TGCGCCAGCAGCTTCCTAGCGGGGTACCAAGAGACCCAGTACTTC.

Points on this clone: Read sequence stops 1 residue before the CDR3 end, and the germline J gene provides the missing end. This chain links TRBV5-3 with TRBJ1-1; tentatively, D is TRBD1 (6 bases). TRBV5-3 is an open reading frame whose function is uncertain. There are 19 residues in the CDR3. Trimming cost V 0 bases and J 0 bases, with 21 bases left between them. The sequenced CDR3 bases are TGTGCCAGAAGCTTGGGGTTCTGGGGACAAACTCAAATGAACACTGAAGCTTTC. Protein product: CARSLGFWGQTQMNTEAF. The complete CDR3 reads CARSLGFWGQTQMNTEAFF.

The V gene is TRBV11-3, the J gene TRBJ2-7; weak D call: TRBD1 (6 bases). The CDR3 sequence is 14 residues long. Germline values: CDR1 SGHNT, CDR2 YENEEA. The V end lost 3 bases, the J end lost 4 bases, and 13 bases lay between the germline ends. The CDR3 reads CASSLDRSPYEQYF. Written as DNA, the CDR3 is TGTGCCAGCAGCTTGGACAGAAGTCCATACGAGCAGTACTTC. Full variable domain (missing parts from reference TRBV11-3 and TRBJ2-7): EAGVVQSPRYKIIEKKQPVAFWCNPISGHNTLYWYLQNLGQGPELLIRYENEEAVDDSQLPKDRFSAERLKGVDSTLKIQPAELGDSAVYLCASSLDRSPYEQYFGPGTRLTVT.

This clone was detected only once. CDR3 sequence: CASSSQYNSPLHF. In nucleotides, the CDR3 is TGTGCCAGTAGTAGTCAGTATAATTCACCCCTCCACTTT. The gene calls are TRBV19 and TRBJ1-6; D remains unclear. This CDR3 contains 13 residues. V was trimmed by 4 bases and J by 4 bases, leaving 5 bases between them. Per germline, CDR1 LNHDA and CDR2 SQIVND (reference sequence).

This chain joins TRBV6-8 and TRBJ2-7; D is possibly TRBD1 or TRBD2 (6 bases each). The ends were cut back, 7 bases at V and 5 bases at J, with 15 bases in the middle. Germline V gene data show CDR1 as MNHGY and CDR2 as SAAAGT. The CDR3 runs 13 residues. The CDR3 region has the DNA TGTGCCAGCACCCCACCGGGGGCCAACGAGCAGTACTTC. Protein sequence: CASTPPGANEQYF.